The 5 T cell receptor beta chains presented below share a single source sample, sequenced in a study of molecular identifiers for immune sequencing clone quantification. TCRdb passed the PCR reads through MiXCR, listing each CDR3 protein once. In the table there are under 600,000 distinct CDR3 sequences, over 20% of which are singletons. Sequencing was done on a sample of naive CD8+ T cells from blood, with Jurkat cell RNA spiked in. The sample's subset: FACS-sorted CD8+CD4-CCR7+CD45RA+ naive T cells. These receptor sequences come from a human donor in good health. Some libraries in this study had Jurkat cell RNA spiked in.

This clonotype was detected only a few times. The chain is built from TRBV30 and TRBJ1-3; D unclear. The CDR3 has 11 residues. V shed 7 bases and J shed 2 bases, with 6 bases lying between them. Germline loops: CDR1 GTSNPN, CDR2 SVGIG (reference sequence). The CDR3: CASRPGNTIYF. The CDR3 coding sequence is TGTGCCTCCCGGCCTGGAAACACCATATATTTT.

This clonotype was picked up a small number of times. CDR3 nucleotides: TGTGCCAGCAGTTACGCCAGACAAGGAGGCTACAATGAGCAGTTCTTC. Residues: CASSYARQGGYNEQFF. The chain links TRBV6-2 or TRBV6-3 to TRBJ2-1, with D maybe TRBD2 (5 bases). V was pared by 2 bases and J by 3 bases, with 14 bases between. CDR3 size: 16 residues. Per the germline V gene, CDR1 is MNHEY and CDR2 is SVGEGT.

On this clonotype: Here the CDR3 omits its conserved ending phenylalanine or tryptophan, so a read error is the likely source. The J gene is TRBJ1-1, the V gene TRBV5-1; the D is unclear. The germline V gene encodes CDR1 SGHRS and CDR2 YFSETQ. The CDR3 is 14 amino acids. Trimming removed 1 base from V and 1 base from J, with 8 bases in between. The CDR3: CASSLLGPNTEAFL. The CDR3 region has the DNA TGCGCCAGCAGCTTGTTGGGCCCGAACACTGAAGCTTTCCTT.

The rearrangement uses TRBV11-2 and TRBJ1-2, with TRBD1 identical over 7 bases. The CDR3 spans 14 residues. Germline V CDR1 and CDR2: SGHAT, FQNNGV. The V gene end was trimmed by 5 bases and the J gene end by 5 bases; junction bases not matched to a gene: 8. The CDR3 is CASSPEGAGYGYTF. Written as DNA, the CDR3 is TGTGCCAGCAGCCCAGAGGGGGCAGGGTATGGCTACACCTTC. Supplemented by reference TRBV11-2 and TRBJ1-2, the full variable domain reads EAGVAQSPRYKIIEKRQSVAFWCNPISGHATLYWYQQILGQGPKLLIQFQNNGVVDDSQLPKDRFSAERLKGVDSTLKIQPAKLEDSAVYLCASSPEGAGYGYTFGSGTRLTVV.

As concerns this clonotype: Sequence at one end of the junction differs from germline and may be a read error. The chain recombines TRBV6-5 with TRBJ2-3, with 7 nucleotides matching TRBD1. Germline V lookup: CDR1 MNHEY, CDR2 SVGAGI. The CDR3 sequence is 19 residues long. The CDR3 is CASGYNQIDRDPYRDTQYF. DNA of the CDR3: TGTGCCAGCGGTTACAACCAGATTGACAGGGATCCTTATAGAGATACGCAGTATTTT.